These T cell receptor beta chains were read from a single sample in a study of T cells in Graves' hyperthyroidism and ophthalmopathy. TCRdb analysed the multiplex PCR reads with MiXCR anew, one entry per CDR3 protein. Of around 540,000 distinct CDR3 sequences in the sample, roughly 15% were seen once. Input material: blood. The source of these receptors is a woman in her twenties or thirties with Graves' ophthalmopathy. The CDR3 runs from the conserved cysteine through the conserved F or W. The D gene is left open where the match is weak. Clone size appears in some rows only: once, few, many, or a class for an expanded clone.

-,-,TRBV9,TRBJ2-7,TGTGCCAGCAGCGTAGGGTCCTACCCCTACGAGCAGTACTTC,CASSVGSYPYEQYF
-,TRBD1,TRBV19,TRBJ2-7,TGTGCCAGTAGTACCACCGGGACAGGGGGCTACGAGCAGTACTTC,CASSTTGTGGYEQYF
-,-,TRBV12-3/TRBV12-4,TRBJ2-5,TGTGCCAGCAGCCGTAAGACAGGTATTGAGACCCAGTACTTC,CASSRKTGIETQYF
-,TRBD1,TRBV7-3,TRBJ2-1,TGTGCCAGCAGCCCCCCGGGACAGAAGAACAATGAGCAGTTCTTC,CASSPPGQKNNEQFF
many,-,TRBV28,TRBJ2-1,TGTGCCAGCAGTTTGTGGGGTCCCCAAGGCAATGAGCAGTTCTTC,CASSLWGPQGNEQFF
few,TRBD2,TRBV12-3/TRBV12-4,TRBJ2-7,TGTGCCAGCAGCGACCAAGCGGGAGCTATTTCTTACGAGCAGTACTTC,CASSDQAGAISYEQYF
many,TRBD2,TRBV6-2/TRBV6-3,TRBJ2-1,TGTGCCAGCCAAAAATGGACTAGCGGGAGTAATGAGCAGTTCTTC,CASQKWTSGSNEQFF
many,-,TRBV30,TRBJ1-1,TGTGCCTGGAGTGAGGGGTGGGGAGGGACTGAAGCTTTCTTT,CAWSEGWGGTEAFF
-,-,TRBV9,TRBJ2-3,TGTGCCAGCAGCGTAGCGGGAGCCCCCCCAGATACGCAGTATTTT,CASSVAGAPPDTQYF
-,TRBD1,TRBV28,TRBJ2-7,TGTGCCAGCAGTTTCCCCCGGGACAGGACCACCTACGAGCAGTACTTC,CASSFPRDRTTYEQYF
-,TRBD2,TRBV30,TRBJ2-3,TGTGCCTGGAGGTCGGGGACTAGCGGCACAGATACGCAGTATTTT,CAWRSGTSGTDTQYF
-,TRBD1,TRBV5-4,TRBJ2-1,TGTGCCAGCAGCTTGGAGACAGGGGGTGAGCAGTTCTTC,CASSLETGGEQFF
many,-,TRBV30,TRBJ1-2,TGTGCCTGGGGGGGGAGAAACTATGGCTACACCTTC,CAWGGRNYGYTF
few,-,TRBV7-2,TRBJ2-7,TGTGCCAGCAGCTTAGATTTGACCACCTACGAGCAGTACTTC,CASSLDLTTYEQYF
-,TRBD2,TRBV12-3/TRBV12-4,TRBJ2-4,TGTGCCAGCCTTAGCGGGAGGGGAGCCAAAAACATTCAGTACTTC,CASLSGRGAKNIQYF
-,-,TRBV9,TRBJ2-1,TGTGCCAGCAGCGTATCTCAACGGGACTCCCAAAGGGCGCAGTTCTTC,CASSVSQRDSQRAQFF
-,TRBD1,TRBV7-9,TRBJ1-4,TGTGCCAGCAGCTTAGGACAGGGCGGAAAACTGTTTTTT,CASSLGQGGKLFF
-,-,TRBV5-1,TRBJ2-7,TGCGCCAGCAGCTCCCCTGGGTACGTTTCGGAGCAGTACTTC,CASSSPGYVSEQYF
many,-,TRBV18,TRBJ2-3,TGTGCCAGCTCACCTAAAATTTCGGGAGATACGCAGTATTTT,CASSPKISGDTQYF
-,-,TRBV10-2,TRBJ2-1,TGCGCCAGCCGAAAAGAGCTGGGTGAGCAGTTCTTC,CASRKELGEQFF
many,-,TRBV11-2,TRBJ2-5,TGTGCCAGCAGCAATACCGGGACGGTCTCCGAGACCCAGTACTTC,CASSNTGTVSETQYF
many,TRBD2,TRBV20-1,TRBJ2-7,TGCAGTGCTAGCCCCGGGACTAGTCGTTCTTACGAGCAGTACTTC,CSASPGTSRSYEQYF
many,-,TRBV20-1,TRBJ2-2,TGCAGTGCTAGCTCGTACCGGGACCAATACACCGGGGAGCTGTTTTTT,CSASSYRDQYTGELFF